The 4 T cell receptor beta chains reported below all come from one sample, sequenced in a study of graft-versus-host responses after intestinal transplantation. These receptors lack a known antigen. Clones were read by immunoSEQ multiplex PCR, and TCRdb kept only the in-frame ones, dropping some. The profile shows tens of thousands of clones, 85% to 95% of them singletons. This specimen was unstimulated CD8+ T cells sorted from spleen or lymph node cells, taken before intestinal transplant. All receptors come from a human donor who received an intestinal transplant.

The V and J genes are TRBV7-3 and TRBJ2-3; 7 bases agree with TRBD1. V dropped 6 bases and J dropped 2; count of bases not matched to a gene: 8. The CDR3 is 15 residues long. The germline V gene has CDR1 SGHTA and CDR2 FQGTGA. CDR3 in amino acids: CASSSGTAITDTQYF. The CDR3 DNA reads TGTGCCAGCAGTTCCGGGACAGCAATCACAGATACGCAGTATTTT.

The chain has TRBV6-5 and TRBJ1-1; D ambiguous. Trimming cost V 6 bases and J 1 base, with 12 bases left between them. The germline CDR1 and CDR2 sequences are MNHEY and SVGAGI. This CDR3 is 14 amino acids long. As DNA, the CDR3 is TGTGCCAGCAGAACCGGGGTGGGGAACACTGAAGCTTTCTTT. It codes for CASRTGVGNTEAFF.

The gene calls are TRBV11-2 and TRBJ2-3; TRBD1 aligns across 10 bases. The CDR3 covers 15 residues. Germline CDR1 SGHAT, CDR2 FQNNGV. After removal of 1 base from V and 3 bases from J, the junction contained 1 base not matched to a gene. The CDR3 sequence: CASSLGQGATDTQYF. In DNA form, the CDR3 reads TGTGCCAGCAGCTTAGGACAGGGGGCAACAGATACGCAGTATTTT.

This rearrangement joins TRBV6-5 to TRBJ1-2; 9 nucleotides align to TRBD1. Germline values: CDR1 MNHEY, CDR2 SVGAGI. Trimming removed 5 bases from V and 4 bases from J; junction bases left unmatched: 5. The CDR3 runs 14 residues. The CDR3 DNA is TGTGCCAGCAGTGAGGGACAGGGATTCTATGGCTACACCTTC. This gives the protein CASSEGQGFYGYTF.